These 4 T cell receptor beta chains share one sample of origin, sequenced in a study of cytomegalovirus exposure and HLA in healthy donors. Method: immunoSEQ multiplex PCR; TCRdb's copy keeps in-frame clones and lacks some. There are about 140,000 clones in the sample; 70% to 90% occur only once, and more than 1.4% lies in the top ten. Input material: PBMCs. The receptors were gathered from a young woman in good health and CMV-seronegative.

V gene TRBV9 combines with J gene TRBJ2-5, with a tentative D call TRBD1 (6 bases). The CDR3 has 15 residues. The V end was cut by 0 bases, the J end by 0 bases, with 9 bases between. Germline V lookup: CDR1 SGDLS, CDR2 YYNGEE. CDR3 sequence: CASSVGDIDQETQYF. The CDR3 DNA reads TGTGCCAGCAGCGTAGGGGACATTGACCAAGAGACCCAGTACTTC.

The chain is built from TRBV5-1 and TRBJ1-5, with D perhaps TRBD1 (5 bases). The CDR3 length is 15 residues. The germline gives CDR1 SGHRS, CDR2 YFSETQ. The V and J ends lost 0 bases and 5 bases respectively, with 12 bases between them. The CDR3 coding sequence is TGCGCCAGCAGCTTGGGGGCAGGGCACGATCAGCCCCAGCATTTT. Encoded protein: CASSLGAGHDQPQHF.

The chain combines TRBV9 with TRBJ2-7; possibly TRBD2 for D (7 bases). CDR1 and CDR2 from the germline V gene are SGDLS and YYNGEE. Trimming pared 0 bases from V and 5 bases from J, leaving 24 bases between. The CDR3 is 18 amino acids. CDR3 DNA: TGTGCCAGCAGCGTAGACGACCCTTGGGGGGGCTATACGGACGAGCAGTACTTC. Encoded protein: CASSVDDPWGGYTDEQYF.

In regard to this clone: This sample includes further DNA sequences coding for the same CDR3. V is TRBV5-1 and J is TRBJ1-1; 7 bases are a match to TRBD1. CDR3 size: 15 residues. Trimming at V came to 0 bases and at J to 2 bases, leaving 4 bases not matched to a gene. CDR1 and CDR2 (germline): SGHRS, YFSETQ. The DNA of the CDR3 is TGCGCCAGCAGCTTGGGCGGGACAGCCAACACTGAAGCTTTCTTT. It codes for CASSLGGTANTEAFF.